Below, 29 T cell receptor beta chains from the same sample are listed, as sequenced in a study of PD-1 blockade in classical Hodgkin lymphoma. Sequencing used immunoSEQ multiplex PCR; TCRdb keeps in-frame clones, though not all of them. The sample carries under 130,000 clones, 89% recorded once. As for time point: cycle 4 day 1 (C4D1), after more than five weeks of nivolumab. Patients all relapsed after autologous stem cell transplantation, and there was variation in brentuximab vedotin exposure. Here the sequenced sample was peripheral blood mononuclear cells (PBMCs), taken before the fourth cycle of nivolumab. These receptors were obtained from a human donor with classical Hodgkin lymphoma.

J is TRBJ2-5 and V is TRBV5-8; maybe TRBD2 (6 bases). The CDR3 is 14 amino acids. The V end was cut by 3 bases, the J end by 3 bases, with 12 bases between. Per the germline V gene, CDR1 is SGHTS and CDR2 is YDEGEE. The CDR3 protein is CASSSEPGEETQYF. In DNA form, the CDR3 reads TGTGCCAGCAGCTCCGAGCCGGGAGAAGAGACCCAGTACTTC.

The chain carries TRBV28 and TRBJ1-2; 11 nucleotides line up with TRBD1. This CDR3 is built from 16 residues. Germline V gene data show CDR1 as MDHEN and CDR2 as SYDVKM. J gave up 4 bases and V 3 bases, and 7 bases lay outside the gene matches. CDR3 sequence reads: CASSFGTGGSGYGYTF. The CDR3 DNA reads as TGTGCCAGCAGTTTCGGGACAGGGGGTTCGGGCTATGGCTACACCTTC.

The chain has TRBV28 and TRBJ2-6, with 12 bases fitting TRBD2. The CDR3 extends over 19 amino acids. J was trimmed by 0 bases and V by 6 bases; bases with no gene match: 9. Looked up from germline, CDR1 is MDHEN and CDR2 is SYDVKM. The DNA for the CDR3 is TGTGCCAGCAGGCCGGGACTAGCGGGTCCAGTCTCTGGGGCCAACGTCCTGACTTTC. This codes for CASRPGLAGPVSGANVLTF.

The rearrangement uses TRBV28 and TRBJ1-5; D uncertain. The CDR3 covers 13 residues. CDR1 is MDHEN, CDR2 SYDVKM, per germline. With 5 bases removed from V and 0 bases from J, the gap between germline ends came to 5 bases. CDR3 coding DNA: TGTGCCAGCAGTCCCCCTAGCAATCAGCCCCAGCATTTT. Encoded protein: CASSPPSNQPQHF. Full variable domain (remainder filled in from reference TRBV28 and TRBJ1-5): DVKVTQSSRYLVKRTGEKVFLECVQDMDHENMFWYRQDPGLGLRLIYFSYDVKMKEKGDIPEGYSVSREKKERFSLILESASTNQTSMYLCASSPPSNQPQHFGDGTRLSIL.

The genes are TRBV13 and TRBJ2-5; D might be TRBD1 or TRBD2, each matching 5 bases. CDR3 size: 15 residues. V was cut by 1 base and J by 2 bases, with 11 bases left in between. From germline, CDR1 is PRHDT and CDR2 FYEKMQ (reference sequence). The CDR3 DNA reads as TGTGCCAGCAGCTTAGACCTGGGGGATCAAGAGACCCAGTACTTC. It is translated as CASSLDLGDQETQYF.

This chain links TRBV6-5 with TRBJ1-2; D is ambiguous. The CDR3 length is 15 residues. The V gene lost 0 bases and the J gene lost 4 bases, with 12 bases spanning the gap. From germline, CDR1 is MNHEY and CDR2 SVGAGI. CDR3: CASSYSGPIRYGYTF. In nucleotides, the CDR3 is TGTGCCAGCAGTTACTCCGGGCCCATTCGCTATGGCTACACCTTC.

The CDR3 spells CASSELGRQSSYEQYF. The CDR3 nucleotides read TGTGCCAGCAGTGAACTGGGACGCCAAAGCTCCTACGAGCAGTACTTC. The chain employs TRBV2 and TRBJ2-7; D might be TRBD1 or TRBD2, each matching 5 bases. Deletions cut 2 bases from V and 0 bases from J, with 14 bases between. The CDR3 has 16 amino acids. The germline gives CDR1 SNHLY, CDR2 FYNNEI.

This clone was seen a few times. The chain links TRBV4-1 to TRBJ2-2; tentatively, D is TRBD2 (5 bases). This CDR3 is 13 amino acids long. From germline, CDR1 is MGHRA and CDR2 YSYEKL. The germline V and J ends were trimmed by 4 bases and 4 bases, with 7 bases remaining between them. As DNA, the CDR3 is TGCGCCAGCAGCCGTGCGGGCACCGGGGAGCTGTTTTTT. Its translation: CASSRAGTGELFF.

This chain links TRBV30 with TRBJ2-7, with TRBD2 as a possible D gene (6 bases). V was pared by 0 bases and J by 3 bases, with 15 bases between. CDR1 GTSNPN and CDR2 SVGIG come from the germline V gene (reference sequence). The CDR3 has 15 residues. CDR3 loop: CAWSVAGPIVYEQYF. The CDR3 DNA sequence: TGTGCCTGGAGTGTTGCGGGACCGATTGTCTACGAGCAGTACTTC. Full variable domain (missing parts from reference TRBV30 and TRBJ2-7): SQTIHQWPATLVQPVGSPLSLECTVEGTSNPNLYWYRQAAGRGLQLLFYSVGIGQISSEVPQNLSASRPQDRQFILSSKKLLLSDSGFYLCAWSVAGPIVYEQYFGPGTRLTVT.

This clone was seen a few times. The chain joins TRBV4-1 to TRBJ1-2; D remains unclear. The germline V and J ends were trimmed by 1 base and 6 bases, with 15 bases remaining between them. Germline V gene data show CDR1 as MGHRA and CDR2 as YSYEKL. The CDR3 runs 15 residues. The CDR3 DNA follows: TGCGCCAGCAGCCAAGTATCGGGCCGGCTAAATGGCTACACCTTC. Protein: CASSQVSGRLNGYTF.

The rearrangement links TRBV18 to TRBJ1-2; D not resolved. V was shortened by 0 bases and J by 4 bases, with 12 bases between the two germline ends. From germline, CDR1 is KGHSH and CDR2 LQKENI. The CDR3 length is 15 residues. The CDR3 region has the DNA TGTGCCAGCTCACCACCGAAGTTCCCTACCTATGGCTACACCTTC. It translates to CASSPPKFPTYGYTF. The complete variable domain, with remaining parts taken from reference TRBV18 and TRBJ1-2, reads NAGVMQNPRHLVRRRGQEARLRCSPMKGHSHVYWYRQLPEEGLKFMVYLQKENIIDESGMPKERFSAEFPKEGPSILRIQQVVRGDSAAYFCASSPPKFPTYGYTFGSGTRLTVV.

The chain joins TRBV7-9 to TRBJ1-4; D is unresolved. V was cut by 4 bases and J by 7 bases, with 10 bases left in between. Germline CDR1 reads SEHNR; CDR2 reads FQNEAQ (reference sequence). The CDR3 extends over 13 amino acids. The CDR3 sequence is CASSSVLLEKLFF. For the CDR3, the DNA is TGTGCCAGCAGCTCCGTCTTGCTTGAAAAACTGTTTTTT.

The chain carries TRBV6-1 and TRBJ1-4; D not certain. Germline CDR1 reads MNHNS; CDR2 reads SASEGT. V was trimmed by 4 bases and J by 7 bases, leaving 19 bases between them. This CDR3 spans 16 amino acids. CDR3 region: CASSGFSRSGIEKLFF. DNA for the CDR3: TGTGCCAGCAGTGGGTTCTCTAGGTCCGGAATTGAAAAACTGTTTTTT.

The chain employs TRBV7-9 and TRBJ1-1, with a possible D match to TRBD1 (5 bases). The CDR3 is 16 amino acids. Trimming cost V 5 bases and J 0 bases, with 16 bases left between them. Germline assignment: CDR1 SEHNR and CDR2 FQNEAQ (reference sequence). DNA of the CDR3: TGTGCCAGCAGCGCCCCAGGGTGGCGGATGAACACTGAAGCTTTCTTT. This codes for CASSAPGWRMNTEAFF. Combining the CDR3 with reference TRBV7-9 and TRBJ1-1 gives the whole variable domain DTGVSQNPRHKITKRGQNVTFRCDPISEHNRLYWYRQTLGQGPEFLTYFQNEAQLEKSRLLSDRFSAERPKGSFSTLEIQRTEQGDSAMYLCASSAPGWRMNTEAFFGQGTRLTVV.

This clone has a single count. The chain carries TRBV6-5 and TRBJ1-4; TRBD1 is a possible D gene (6 bases). V was pared by 2 bases and J by 8 bases, with 18 bases between. The CDR3 totals 16 residues. CDR1 and CDR2 (germline): MNHEY, SVGAGI. DNA of the CDR3: TGTGCCAGCAGTTACAATCCCTTCGAGACAGGAGAAAAACTGTTTTTT. This codes for CASSYNPFETGEKLFF.

This clone was observed a single time. The chain carries TRBV5-1 and TRBJ1-2; no clear D. The CDR3 extends over 13 amino acids. Germline values: CDR1 SGHRS, CDR2 YFSETQ. V lost 0 bases and J lost 8, with 11 bases in between. CDR3 coding DNA: TGCGCCAGCAGCTTGGGAGTTGGGCTGGGCTACACCTTC. It is translated as CASSLGVGLGYTF.

This sequence joins TRBV10-2 and TRBJ1-3; D perhaps matches TRBD1 (5 bases). The germline gives CDR1 WSHSY, CDR2 SAAADI. Trimming stripped 6 bases from V and 0 bases from J, with 12 bases between. The CDR3 is 15 residues long. CDR3 sequence reads: CASRLQGGSGNTIYF. The CDR3 DNA sequence: TGCGCCAGCAGGCTCCAGGGTGGCTCTGGAAACACCATATATTTT.

Only one count was recorded for this clone. The gene calls are TRBV6-5 and TRBJ2-7; D is uncertain. Germline CDR1 and CDR2: MNHEY and SVGAGI. V was pared by 6 bases and J by 3 bases, with 15 bases between. The CDR3 consists of 14 residues. The CDR3 DNA reads TGTGCCAGCAGACCTTGGCTGGGTAACTACGAGCAGTACTTC. The encoded protein is CASRPWLGNYEQYF.

The gene calls are TRBV7-9 and TRBJ2-7, with D perhaps TRBD2 (7 bases). The CDR3 length is 15 residues. The V gene's germline CDR1 is SEHNR and CDR2 FQNEAQ (reference sequence). V shed 4 bases and J shed 2 bases, with 15 bases lying between them. DNA for the CDR3: TGTGCCAGCAGCTACCCCGGGGGGCCGGCCTACGAGCAGTACTTC. Encoded protein: CASSYPGGPAYEQYF.

About this clone: The germline gene is not matched at one end of the junction; a read error may be the cause. This chain connects TRBV7-2 to TRBJ2-3; D is unresolved. The CDR3 has 12 amino acids. CDR1 is SGHTA, CDR2 FQGNSA, per germline. The CDR3 sequence is CASSHRTDTQYF. The CDR3 nucleotides read TGTGCCAGCAGCCACCGCACTGATACGCAGTATTTT.

This rearrangement joins TRBV5-1 to TRBJ1-2; D is perhaps TRBD1 (5 bases). Trimming shortened V by 2 bases and J by 0 bases, and 11 bases separated the two germline ends. Germline V gene data show CDR1 as SGHRS and CDR2 as YFSETQ. The CDR3 is 15 amino acids. The CDR3 DNA follows: TGCGCCAGCAGCTTTGGGGTAGGGGCTAACTATGGCTACACCTTC. This codes for CASSFGVGANYGYTF.

V usage is TRBV4-3 and J usage is TRBJ1-1; D may be TRBD1 (5 bases). CDR3 length: 15 amino acids. Trimming removed 1 base at V and 1 base at J, with 10 bases between. Germline CDR1 and CDR2: LGHNA and YSLEER. CDR3 amino acids: CASSQGHRSNTEAFF. The CDR3 nucleotides are TGCGCCAGCAGCCAAGGCCACAGGTCGAACACTGAAGCTTTCTTT.

In this sample, this clone turned up a few times. This chain uses TRBV30 with TRBJ2-1; 7 bases match TRBD2. There are 12 residues in the CDR3. The germline CDR1 and CDR2 sequences are GTSNPN and SVGIG (reference sequence). The ends lost 2 bases at V and 9 bases at J; junction bases unmatched: 4. CDR3 coding DNA: TGTGCCTGGAGTCGGGGGGTTGGTGAGCAGTTCTTC. Protein sequence: CAWSRGVGEQFF.

The chain joins TRBV7-2 to TRBJ2-7, with TRBD2 matching over 8 bases. This CDR3 spans 15 amino acids. Germline trimming cut 5 bases from V and 5 bases from J; bases unmatched to any gene: 11. Germline V gene sequence: CDR1 SGHTA, CDR2 FQGNSA. The CDR3 nucleotides read TGTGCCAGCAGCGATACGGCGCGACTAGCGCACGAGCAGTACTTC. Encoded protein: CASSDTARLAHEQYF. The variable domain in full, with the rest retrieved from reference TRBV7-2 and TRBJ2-7, is GAGVSQSPSNKVTEKGKDVELRCDPISGHTALYWYRQSLGQGLEFLIYFQGNSAPDKSGLPSDRFSAERTGGSVSTLTIQRTQQEDSAVYLCASSDTARLAHEQYFGPGTRLTVT.

The chain links TRBV5-6 to TRBJ2-3; D may correspond to TRBD1 or TRBD2 (5 bases each). The V gene lost 8 bases and the J gene lost 0 bases, with 10 bases spanning the gap. This CDR3 comprises 13 residues. The germline gives CDR1 SGHDT, CDR2 YYEEEE. CDR3 in amino acids: CASGGSSTDTQYF. For the CDR3, the DNA is TGTGCCAGTGGGGGATCTAGCACAGATACGCAGTATTTT.

This clone was counted once. The gene calls are TRBV5-8 and TRBJ2-7; D is ambiguous. V lost 2 bases to trimming and J lost 2 bases, with 11 bases between them. CDR3 length: 14 amino acids. Per germline, CDR1 SGHTS and CDR2 YDEGEE. CDR3 DNA: TGTGCCAGCAGCTTAGGTGCGGCGCCCTACGAGCAGTACTTC. Its protein product is CASSLGAAPYEQYF.

This chain uses TRBV6-5 with TRBJ2-7; 9 nucleotides align to TRBD1. CDR1 MNHEY and CDR2 SVGAGI come from the germline V gene. V lost 5 bases and J lost 7; bases outside the gene matches: 6. The CDR3 is 13 residues long. As DNA, the CDR3 is TGTGCCAGCAGTCTCCGACAGGGGGGAGAGCAGTACTTC. Protein sequence: CASSLRQGGEQYF.

This clone was observed once. The chain carries TRBV19 and TRBJ1-5; 7 positions match TRBD1. This CDR3 is built from 17 residues. V was pared by 5 bases and J by 1 base, with 11 bases of the junction left unmatched. In germline, CDR1 is LNHDA, CDR2 SQIVND (reference sequence). CDR3 coding DNA: TGTGCCAGTAGTCGTGACAGGGTACATAGCAGCAATCAGCCCCAGCATTTT. Translated: CASSRDRVHSSNQPQHF.

The J gene is TRBJ1-3, the V gene TRBV2; TRBD1 matches at 7 bases. The V gene's germline CDR1 is SNHLY and CDR2 FYNNEI. V was pared by 2 bases and J by 4 bases, with 8 bases of the junction left unmatched. The CDR3 is 16 amino acids. The CDR3 DNA is TGTGCCAGCAGTGAACTGACCAGGGGGAAAGGAAACACCATATATTTT. Translated: CASSELTRGKGNTIYF.